This T cell receptor (beta chain) was documented in a study of T-cell reconstitution after alpha-beta-depleted transplantation in children. This CDR3 has 15 amino acids. Deletions cut 6 bases from V and 3 bases from J, with 15 bases between. In germline, CDR1 is KGHSH, CDR2 LQKENI. The library targeted TCRbeta and was prepared with unique molecular identifiers. TCRdb processed the PCR reads anew with MiXCR; each CDR3 protein has one entry. The sample has some 840,000 distinct CDR3 sequences, 16% seen once. There are a few counts of this clonotype. The receptor comes from a male patient aged 5 to 17 who had a stem cell transplant for acute lymphoblastic leukemia, so the T cells may come from the graft donor. The sample in question was PBMCs, mostly from graft donor cells, obtained 360 days after TCRalphabeta/CD19-depleted stem cell transplant. V is TRBV18 and J is TRBJ2-1; D ambiguous. CDR3 coding DNA: TGTGCCAGCTCCCCTCTAGACGCAAACTACAATGAGCAGTTCTTC. This sequence encodes CASSPLDANYNEQFF.